The 3 T cell receptor beta chains given below trace back to one sample, sequenced in a study of long-term antiretroviral therapy in people with HIV. They ran version v3.0 of the immunoSEQ assay at survey level. This table comes from immunoSEQ multiplex PCR, and its TCRdb copy is limited to in-frame clones, with some not included. Of about 36,000 clones in the sample, approximately 80% were seen once. This specimen was unsorted PBMCs, taken 3.4 years after starting antiretroviral therapy. These receptors all stem from a man aged 25-45 years with HIV.

V usage is TRBV6-5 and J usage is TRBJ2-6, with unresolved D. Trimming removed 6 bases from V and 2 bases from J, with 11 bases in between. The CDR3 extends over 15 amino acids. CDR1 MNHEY and CDR2 SVGAGI come from the germline V gene. The CDR3 DNA sequence: TGTGCCAGCAGACCTACAGAAACTGGGGCCAACGTCCTGACTTTC. It encodes CASRPTETGANVLTF.

This chain connects TRBV7-2 to TRBJ2-7; unclear D gene. The CDR3 loop spans 13 amino acids. Germline CDR1 reads SGHTA; CDR2 reads FQGNSA. Trimming left V 4 bases short and J 1 base short, with 8 bases between. The CDR3 nucleotides are TGTGCCAGCAGCTCAGCACAATCCTACGAGCAGTACTTC. Encoded protein: CASSSAQSYEQYF.

This chain links TRBV28 with TRBJ2-7; possibly TRBD1 or TRBD2 for D (5 bases each). Trimming pared 5 bases from V and 7 bases from J, leaving 9 bases between. Germline V CDR1 and CDR2: MDHEN, SYDVKM. The CDR3 has 11 amino acids. The CDR3 here is CASSPGGEQYF. CDR3 DNA sequence: TGTGCCAGCAGTCCTGGGGGAGAGCAGTACTTC. Looking up the rest from reference TRBV28 and TRBJ2-7 gives the full variable domain: DVKVTQSSRYLVKRTGEKVFLECVQDMDHENMFWYRQDPGLGLRLIYFSYDVKMKEKGDIPEGYSVSREKKERFSLILESASTNQTSMYLCASSPGGEQYFGPGTRLTVT.